The T cell receptor (beta chain) described here comes from a study of tissue T cells after allogeneic stem cell transplantation. Repertoires were generated with immunoSEQ multiplex PCR, while TCRdb's copy carries only in-frame clones and drops some. Of about 6,700 clones in the sample, around 42% were seen once. On this clone itself: Genes and germline come from the mouse. The DNA ends 1 residue before the CDR3 does, and the rest of the CDR3 is filled in from the germline J gene.

The sample's time point: mouse harvest day 7 after allogeneic transplant. Each mouse received 10^7 T-cell-depleted marrow cells plus 10^6 splenic CD5+ T cells by tail vein. This CDR3 has 15 residues. J was trimmed by 0 bases and V by 1 base; bases with no gene match: 1. Germline assignment: CDR1 LGHNA and CDR2 YNLKQL (reference sequence). The chain uses TRBV5 and TRBJ2-4; 7 bases line up with TRBD2. The source material was gut tissue. The sequence was obtained from a female BALB/c mouse given C57BL/6 T cells with graft-versus-host disease after an allogeneic hematopoietic cell transplant. CDR3 residues: CASSQAGGSQNTLYF. CDR3 DNA, as far as it was read: TGTGCCAGCAGCCAAGCTGGGGGTAGTCAAAACACCTTGTAC.